This TCR beta chain derives from a study of T cell changes during pregnancy in multiple sclerosis. Assay used: immunoSEQ multiplex PCR; TCRdb lists only in-frame clones, some missing. The data show roughly 100,000 clones, with approximately 90% seen just once and approximately 1.6% held by the top ten. In regard to this clone: A junction boundary mismatches the germline segment, possibly from a read error.

The source is a female donor with multiple sclerosis, enrolled in a pregnancy study. The source material was peripheral blood, sampled after pregnancy.

CDR3 loop: CASSSSPPTGGYSEQFF. CDR3 DNA sequence: TGTGCCAGCAGCTCGTCTCCCCCTACGGGAGGGTACAGTGAGCAGTTCTTC. The genes are TRBV7-6 and TRBJ2-1; 8 bases fit TRBD2. Germline CDR1 reads SGHVS; CDR2 reads FNYEAQ. The CDR3 is made up of 17 amino acids.